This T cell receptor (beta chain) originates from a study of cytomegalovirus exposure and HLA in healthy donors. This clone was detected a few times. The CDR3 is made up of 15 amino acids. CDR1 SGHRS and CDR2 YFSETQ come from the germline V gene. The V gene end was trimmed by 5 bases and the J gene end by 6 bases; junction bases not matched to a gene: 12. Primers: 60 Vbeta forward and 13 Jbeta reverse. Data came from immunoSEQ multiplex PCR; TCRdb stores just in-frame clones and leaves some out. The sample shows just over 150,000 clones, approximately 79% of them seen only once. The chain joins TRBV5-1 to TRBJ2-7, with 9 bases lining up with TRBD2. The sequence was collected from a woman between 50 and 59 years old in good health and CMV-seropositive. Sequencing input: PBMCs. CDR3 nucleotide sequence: TGCGCCAGCAGAATCGGGACTAGCCCATCCGGCGAGCAGTACTTC. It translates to CASRIGTSPSGEQYF.